This T cell receptor (beta chain) comes out of a study of beta chain features in type 1 diabetes. The CDR3 has 15 residues. From germline, CDR1 is MDHEN and CDR2 SYDVKM. After removal of 6 bases from V and 2 bases from J, the junction contained 9 bases not matched to a gene. A remark on this clone: The antigen is undetermined.

A single heparinised draw of approximately 110 mL on average was taken per donor. CD4+ cells of the naive, central memory, regulatory and stem cell-like memory types were sorted via CD45RO/CCR7/CD25/CD127/CD95/CD27. The sequenced template was cDNA made from the entire isolated RNA. Here immunoSEQ multiplex PCR was the method, and the copy in TCRdb shows in-frame clones only, minus some. Of 150,000 to 190,000 clones listed, around 8% were seen once; the top ten hold around 0.65%. Study conclusions and caveats: Here, the possible influence of HLA type (on TCRB rearrangement) remained unresolved.

The chain is built from TRBV28 and TRBJ2-5, with 7 bases aligning to TRBD1. Material for sequencing was central memory CD4+ T cells from blood. This sequence originates from a young man in good health. The CDR3 DNA sequence: TGTGCCAGCAGACGCCTGGGACAGTCACAAGAGACCCAGTACTTC. Translation: CASRRLGQSQETQYF. Using reference TRBV28 and TRBJ2-5 for the parts outside the CDR3, the full variable domain is DVKVTQSSRYLVKRTGEKVFLECVQDMDHENMFWYRQDPGLGLRLIYFSYDVKMKEKGDIPEGYSVSREKKERFSLILESASTNQTSMYLCASRRLGQSQETQYFGPGTRLLVL.